This entry lists 27 T cell receptor beta chains sequenced from one sample in a study of shared T cell receptors in the human thymus (dated by TCRdb to the early 2020s). Library construction relied on the immunoSEQ multiplex PCR assay. TCRdb retrieved this table from immuneACCESS and kept in-frame rearrangements only. Not all clones are present; in checked studies, unresolved V genes account for under half, and no reason is known for the remainder. This sample has approximately 580,000 clones in its table, and around 78% of those were observed once. In total, the top ten clones hold less than 0.015% of the sample. These records were also assigned to another study, of human thymus T cells.

The sample taken for sequencing was thymocytes. The receptor set was obtained from a boy under two years old with a congenital heart defect. Donor details come from another sample of the same person, matched by shared clones.

The chain is built from TRBV5-1 and TRBJ2-3; D possibly corresponds to TRBD2 (6 bases). Per the germline V gene, CDR1 is SGHRS and CDR2 is YFSETQ. V was pared by 0 bases and J by 4 bases, with 18 bases between. CDR3 length equals 17 residues. The chain's CDR3 is CASSLGPGERVADTQYF. The CDR3 nucleotides are TGCGCCAGCAGCTTGGGGCCGGGAGAGAGGGTAGCAGATACGCAGTATTTT.

The rearrangement joins TRBV27 to TRBJ2-7, with 11 bases aligning to TRBD1. The CDR3 totals 17 residues. The germline gives CDR1 MNHEY, CDR2 SMNVEV (reference sequence). The trim removed 6 bases at V and 3 bases at J, leaving 13 bases unmatched. The CDR3 loop reads CASRLGQGDQSLYEQYF. CDR3 nucleotides: TGTGCCAGCAGGCTGGGACAGGGGGACCAATCCCTCTACGAGCAGTACTTC.

This sequence joins TRBV5-3 and TRBJ2-7; D perhaps matches TRBD2 (6 bases). TRBV5-3 qualifies as an ORF whose function is uncertain. The V and J ends lost 10 bases and 2 bases respectively, with 16 bases between them. This CDR3 has 13 amino acids. CDR3 protein: CARRGRAAYEQYF. The CDR3 DNA sequence: TGTGCCCGGCGGGGCAGGGCCGCCTACGAGCAGTACTTC.

The V gene is TRBV5-3, the J gene TRBJ2-7; a possible D gene is TRBD2 (5 bases). TRBV5-3 is an open reading frame, and its role is uncertain. Trimming cost V 4 bases and J 5 bases, with 13 bases left between them. This CDR3 is built from 13 residues. The CDR3 DNA is TGTGCCAGAAGCGATGGGAGTTTCGACGAGCAGTACTTC. It specifies CARSDGSFDEQYF.

J is TRBJ2-7 and V is TRBV6-4; no reliable D call. The CDR3 length is 12 residues. Germline-derived CDR1 and CDR2 are MRHNA and SNTAGT. Trimming took 9 bases from V and 2 from J, leaving 11 bases between them. The DNA for the CDR3 is TGTGCCAGAAGTAAGGCGGCCTACGAGCAGTACTTC. This encodes CARSKAAYEQYF.

The gene calls are TRBV7-9 and TRBJ1-2; tentative D call: TRBD1 (5 bases). The germline V and J ends were trimmed by 0 bases and 4 bases, with 12 bases remaining between them. The CDR3 sequence is 15 residues long. In germline, CDR1 is SEHNR, CDR2 FQNEAQ (reference sequence). This CDR3 reads CASSLAQERAYGYTF. In DNA form, the CDR3 reads TGTGCCAGCAGCTTAGCACAGGAGCGGGCCTATGGCTACACCTTC.

V usage is TRBV2 and J usage is TRBJ1-5; D may be TRBD1 (6 bases). Germline lookup yields CDR1 SNHLY and CDR2 FYNNEI. V was shortened by 2 bases and J by 7 bases, with 21 bases between the two germline ends. The CDR3 is 17 residues long. This CDR3 reads CASSEPSGGWGRQPQHF. The CDR3 DNA follows: TGTGCCAGCAGTGAACCTTCGGGGGGCTGGGGGAGACAGCCCCAGCATTTT. Full variable domain (outside the CDR3, taken from reference TRBV2 and TRBJ1-5): EPEVTQTPSHQVTQMGQEVILRCVPISNHLYFYWYRQILGQKVEFLVSFYNNEISEKSEIFDDQFSVERPDGSNFTLKIRSTKLEDSAMYFCASSEPSGGWGRQPQHFGDGTRLSIL.

The V call is TRBV5-1, the J call TRBJ2-2; tentative D call: TRBD1 (5 bases). The V and J ends lost 5 bases and 0 bases respectively, with 11 bases between them. Germline V gives CDR1 SGHRS, CDR2 YFSETQ. The CDR3 runs to 15 residues. The DNA of the CDR3 is TGCGCCAGCAGACCAGGGTTCACGAACACCGGGGAGCTGTTTTTT. Translating gives CASRPGFTNTGELFF.

The V and J genes are TRBV7-8 and TRBJ2-1, with D perhaps matching TRBD2 (6 bases). Per the germline V gene, CDR1 is SGHVS and CDR2 is FQNEAQ. The CDR3 spans 14 residues. Deletions cut 1 base from V and 9 bases from J, with 13 bases between. CDR3 sequence reads: CASSLVLAPLEQFF. The DNA for the CDR3 is TGTGCCAGCAGCTTAGTACTAGCTCCCCTTGAGCAGTTCTTC.

The V call is TRBV5-8, the J call TRBJ1-2; D not resolved. The ends were cut back, 4 bases at V and 6 bases at J, with 16 bases in the middle. CDR1 and CDR2 (germline): SGHTS, YDEGEE. The CDR3 extends over 14 amino acids. CDR3 region: CASSHGVPRDGYTF. The CDR3 bases are TGTGCCAGCAGCCACGGGGTCCCGAGGGATGGCTACACCTTC.

This clone was counted between two and nine times. The chain joins TRBV30 to TRBJ2-1, with a tentative D call TRBD2 (6 bases). The CDR3 is made up of 15 amino acids. V was shortened by 1 base and J by 4 bases, with 14 bases between the two germline ends. CDR1 is GTSNPN, CDR2 SVGIG, per germline (reference sequence). The CDR3 is CAWSEGLRLYNEQFF. In DNA form, the CDR3 reads TGTGCCTGGAGTGAGGGACTTCGCCTTTACAATGAGCAGTTCTTC.

This chain uses TRBV4-2 with TRBJ2-2; D possibly corresponds to TRBD1 (6 bases). The CDR3 extends over 15 amino acids. The V gene lost 2 bases and the J gene lost 6 bases, with 13 bases spanning the gap. Germline CDR1 is LGHNA and CDR2 is YNFKEQ. CDR3 residues: CASSQLIRGSGELFF. For the CDR3, the DNA is TGTGCCAGCAGCCAACTCATTAGGGGGTCCGGGGAGCTGTTTTTT.

The sample holds a few counts of this clone. The same CDR3 is also encoded by other DNA sequences in this sample. The J gene is TRBJ2-5, the V gene TRBV27; the match to TRBD2 covers 12 bases. The germline gives CDR1 MNHEY, CDR2 SMNVEV (reference sequence). V lost 5 bases and J lost 2; bases outside the gene matches: 3. The CDR3 has 15 amino acids. Here the CDR3 reads CASSPGLAGQETQYF. For the CDR3, the DNA is TGTGCCAGCAGTCCTGGACTAGCGGGGCAAGAGACCCAGTACTTC.

This sequence joins TRBV4-1 and TRBJ2-1, with 13 bases fitting TRBD2. CDR3 size: 16 residues. Germline CDR1 and CDR2: MGHRA and YSYEKL. V was pared by 1 base and J by 8 bases, with 5 bases of the junction left unmatched. The CDR3 coding sequence is TGCGCCAGCAGCCAAGCCGGACTAGCGGGAGTACATGAGCAGTTCTTC. It translates to CASSQAGLAGVHEQFF.

V gene TRBV29-1 combines with J gene TRBJ2-7, with 7 bases lining up with TRBD2. Germline CDR1 and CDR2: SQVTM and ANQGSEA. The V segment lost 4 bases and the J segment 0 bases; nucleotides outside the gene matches: 9. This CDR3 is built from 15 residues. The CDR3 DNA reads TGCAGCGTTGGGACCCCGGGGGGTAGCTCCTACGAGCAGTACTTC. It yields the protein CSVGTPGGSSYEQYF.

CDR3 coding DNA: TGCGCCAGCAGCCAAGATATGGACTCCTGGGAGACCCAGTACTTC. As protein: CASSQDMDSWETQYF. The chain couples TRBV4-3 to TRBJ2-5, with D maybe TRBD2 (5 bases). Trimming pared 0 bases from V and 5 bases from J, leaving 13 bases between. This CDR3 is 15 amino acids long. Per germline, CDR1 LGHNA and CDR2 YSLEER.

The chain uses TRBV5-1 and TRBJ2-3, with TRBD1 matching 7 bases. CDR3 length: 15 residues. V gave up 4 bases and J gave up 2 bases; unmatched junction bases: 7. The germline V gene encodes CDR1 SGHRS and CDR2 YFSETQ. CDR3 DNA sequence: TGCGCCAGCAGCCCAACCGGGACAGCCACAGATACGCAGTATTTT. It is translated as CASSPTGTATDTQYF. Filled out from reference TRBV5-1 and TRBJ2-3, the complete variable domain reads KAGVTQTPRYLIKTRGQQVTLSCSPISGHRSVSWYQQTPGQGLQFLFEYFSETQRNKGNFPGRFSGRQFSNSRSEMNVSTLELGDSALYLCASSPTGTATDTQYFGPGTRLTVL.

V and J are TRBV6-4 and TRBJ1-5; the match to TRBD1 covers 8 bases. Per the germline V gene, CDR1 is MRHNA and CDR2 is SNTAGT. V shed 2 bases and J 1 base; nucleotides not matched to a gene: 4. The CDR3 is made up of 16 amino acids. Here the CDR3 DNA reads TGTGCCAGCAGTGACCAACAGGGGGTGAGCAATCAGCCCCAGCATTTT. Its translation is CASSDQQGVSNQPQHF.

The chain is built from TRBV7-9 and TRBJ1-1, with 8 bases fitting TRBD1. Germline V lookup: CDR1 SEHNR, CDR2 FQNEAQ (reference sequence). J was trimmed by 0 bases and V by 6 bases; bases with no gene match: 6. The CDR3 runs 15 residues. The CDR3 DNA reads TGTGCCAGCAGACCACAGGGGGAGATGAACACTGAAGCTTTCTTT. It is translated as CASRPQGEMNTEAFF.

The rearrangement joins TRBV10-3 to TRBJ2-7; a possible D gene is TRBD2 (6 bases). Trimming took off 6 bases at V and 0 bases at J, with 15 bases between the two ends. CDR1 and CDR2 (germline): ENHRY, SYGVKD. The CDR3 runs 15 residues. The DNA for the CDR3 is TGTGCCATCAGCGCTCCCCCTAGCGCCTCCTACGAGCAGTACTTC. Protein: CAISAPPSASYEQYF.

This clone was seen more than once but under ten times. V usage is TRBV27 and J usage is TRBJ1-1; the D gene is possibly TRBD1 (6 bases). CDR3 length: 14 amino acids. V lost 3 bases, J lost 1 base, and 9 bases lay in between. CDR1 is MNHEY and CDR2 is SMNVEV in the germline V gene (reference sequence). The CDR3 nucleotides are TGTGCCAGCAGTTTTCACAGGGAGAACACTGAAGCTTTCTTT. It yields the protein CASSFHRENTEAFF.

The chain employs TRBV4-3 and TRBJ2-5; 9 bases map to TRBD2. Germline-derived CDR1 and CDR2 are LGHNA and YSLEER. This CDR3 region has 15 residues. With 6 bases clipped from V and 4 bases from J, the junction kept 9 bases outside the gene matches. The CDR3 nucleotides read TGCGCCAGCAGTCCACAAGCGGGAGGTGGAGAGACCCAGTACTTC. Translating it yields CASSPQAGGGETQYF.

This chain joins TRBV4-3 and TRBJ2-1, with 8 bases identical to TRBD2. The CDR3 spans 15 residues. The germline gives CDR1 LGHNA, CDR2 YSLEER. Germline trimming cut 1 base from V and 5 bases from J; bases unmatched to any gene: 4. CDR3 residues: CASSQVTSGNNEQFF. Written as DNA, the CDR3 is TGCGCCAGCAGCCAAGTAACTAGCGGAAACAATGAGCAGTTCTTC.

This rearrangement joins TRBV25-1 to TRBJ1-6; 9 bases line up with TRBD1. The V gene end was trimmed by 4 bases and the J gene end by 11 bases; junction bases not matched to a gene: 9. The V gene's germline CDR1 is MGHDK and CDR2 SYGVNS. The CDR3 length is 15 residues. CDR3 in amino acids: CASSARGQGDTPLHF. The CDR3, as DNA: TGTGCCAGCAGTGCTCGGGGACAGGGAGATACACCCCTCCACTTT.

V usage is TRBV6-6 and J usage is TRBJ2-1, with TRBD2 as a possible D gene (5 bases). V lost 3 bases, J lost 6 bases, and 15 bases lay in between. Germline V gives CDR1 MNHNY, CDR2 SVGAGI (reference sequence). The CDR3 has 15 residues. The CDR3 DNA reads as TGTGCCAGCAGTTATAGGCGGGCACGTCGCAATGAGCAGTTCTTC. Its protein product is CASSYRRARRNEQFF.

The chain has TRBV7-2 and TRBJ1-1; no reliable D call. CDR3 length: 12 amino acids. V lost 2 bases and J 6 bases, leaving 7 bases between the germline ends. Germline assignment: CDR1 SGHTA and CDR2 FQGNSA. The CDR3 loop reads CASSLFSAEAFF. The CDR3 DNA follows: TGTGCCAGCAGCTTATTTAGTGCTGAAGCTTTCTTT. The variable domain in full, completed from reference TRBV7-2 and TRBJ1-1, reads GAGVSQSPSNKVTEKGKDVELRCDPISGHTALYWYRQSLGQGLEFLIYFQGNSAPDKSGLPSDRFSAERTGGSVSTLTIQRTQQEDSAVYLCASSLFSAEAFFGQGTRLTVV.

This clone was recorded a few times. The V and J genes are TRBV29-1 and TRBJ2-5, with D perhaps matching TRBD2 (5 bases). Germline V gene sequence: CDR1 SQVTM, CDR2 ANQGSEA. V lost 4 bases, J lost 0 bases, and 15 bases lay in between. There are 15 residues in the CDR3. The CDR3, as DNA: TGCAGCGTTGTGAGGCTAGCAGCGTACCAAGAGACCCAGTACTTC. Protein: CSVVRLAAYQETQYF.